This T cell receptor beta chain was sequenced for a study of cytomegalovirus exposure and HLA in healthy donors. At the level of the study: Early on, a data release was issued that held tens of millions of unique TCRs from HLA-typed donors. Study findings and constraints: In the analysis, some V segments, TRBV6-2 and TRBV6-3 included, were excluded as indistinguishable.

Germline-derived CDR1 and CDR2 are WSHSY and SAAADI. V shed 6 bases and J shed 1 base, with 16 bases lying between them. CDR3 size: 15 residues. The PCR employed 60 Vbeta primers together with 13 Jbeta primers. Sequencing used immunoSEQ multiplex PCR; TCRdb keeps in-frame clones, though not all of them. This sample has 130,000 or so clones; approximately 69% occur once, and the top ten carry around 7%. With respect to this clone: Its specificity is unknown.

Specimen: PBMCs. The chain couples TRBV10-2 to TRBJ2-7, with D possibly TRBD1 on 6 matching bases. This TCR was sampled from a middle-aged man in good health and CMV-seropositive. CDR3: CASSTQRTASYEQYF. The CDR3 nucleotides read TGCGCCAGCAGCACACAAAGGACAGCGTCCTACGAGCAGTACTTC.